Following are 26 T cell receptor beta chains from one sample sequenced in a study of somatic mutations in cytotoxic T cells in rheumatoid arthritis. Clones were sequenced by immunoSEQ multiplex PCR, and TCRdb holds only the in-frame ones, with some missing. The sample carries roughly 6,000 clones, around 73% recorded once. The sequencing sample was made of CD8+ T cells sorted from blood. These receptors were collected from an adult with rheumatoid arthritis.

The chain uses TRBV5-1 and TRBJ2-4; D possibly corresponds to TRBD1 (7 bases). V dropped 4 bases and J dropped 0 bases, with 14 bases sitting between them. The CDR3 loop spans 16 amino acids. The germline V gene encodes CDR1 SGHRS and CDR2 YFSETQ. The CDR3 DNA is TGCGCCAGCAGCGCGGGACAGTTGTTAGCCAAAAACATTCAGTACTTC. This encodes CASSAGQLLAKNIQYF.

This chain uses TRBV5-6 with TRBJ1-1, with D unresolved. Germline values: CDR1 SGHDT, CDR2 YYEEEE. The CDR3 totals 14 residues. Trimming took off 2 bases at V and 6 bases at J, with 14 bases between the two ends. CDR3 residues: CASSLSKGEPEAFF. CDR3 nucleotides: TGTGCCAGCAGCTTATCGAAAGGTGAGCCTGAAGCTTTCTTT.

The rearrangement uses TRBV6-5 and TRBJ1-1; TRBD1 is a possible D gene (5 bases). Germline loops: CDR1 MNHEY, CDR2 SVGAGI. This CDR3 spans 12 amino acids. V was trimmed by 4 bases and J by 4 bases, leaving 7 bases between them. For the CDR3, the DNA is TGTGCCAGCAGTTTCCAGGGCACTGAAGCTTTCTTT. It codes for CASSFQGTEAFF.

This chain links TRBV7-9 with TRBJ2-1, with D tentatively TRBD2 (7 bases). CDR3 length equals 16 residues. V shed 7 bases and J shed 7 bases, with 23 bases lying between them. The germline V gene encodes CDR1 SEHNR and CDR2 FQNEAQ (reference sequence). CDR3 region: CASTPGLSEGGNEQFF. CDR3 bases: TGTGCCAGCACCCCGGGACTAAGCGAAGGGGGGAATGAGCAGTTCTTC.

This chain's CDR3 is CSGRSERGGEQFF. Here the CDR3 DNA reads TGCAGCGGCAGGAGTGAGCGGGGGGGGGAGCAGTTCTTC. The genes are TRBV29-1 and TRBJ2-1; 10 nucleotides match TRBD2. CDR3 length equals 13 residues. Germline CDR1 is SQVTM and CDR2 is ANQGSEA. V trimming: 7 bases; J trimming: 10 bases; junction bases outside the gene matches: 10.

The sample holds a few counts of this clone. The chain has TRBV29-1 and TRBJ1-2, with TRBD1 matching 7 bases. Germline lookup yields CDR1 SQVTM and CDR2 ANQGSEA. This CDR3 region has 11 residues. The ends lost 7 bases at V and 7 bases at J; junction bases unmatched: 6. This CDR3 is CSERQGPGYTF. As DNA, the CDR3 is TGCAGCGAGAGACAGGGACCTGGCTACACCTTC.

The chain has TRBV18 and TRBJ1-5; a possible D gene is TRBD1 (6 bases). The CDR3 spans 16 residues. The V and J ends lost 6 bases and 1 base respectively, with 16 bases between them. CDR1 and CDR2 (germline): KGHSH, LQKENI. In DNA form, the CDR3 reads TGTGCCAGCTCCGTGGGGGGGCCCCGAAGCAATCAGCCCCAGCATTTT. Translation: CASSVGGPRSNQPQHF. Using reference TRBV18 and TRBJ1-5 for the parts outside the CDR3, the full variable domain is NAGVMQNPRHLVRRRGQEARLRCSPMKGHSHVYWYRQLPEEGLKFMVYLQKENIIDESGMPKERFSAEFPKEGPSILRIQQVVRGDSAAYFCASSVGGPRSNQPQHFGDGTRLSIL.

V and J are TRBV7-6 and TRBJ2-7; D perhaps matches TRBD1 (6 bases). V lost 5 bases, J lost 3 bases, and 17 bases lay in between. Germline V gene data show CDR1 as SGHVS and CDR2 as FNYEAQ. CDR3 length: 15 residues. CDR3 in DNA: TGTGCCAGCAGCCCTGAGACAGGTCCGGGCTACGAGCAGTACTTC. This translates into CASSPETGPGYEQYF.

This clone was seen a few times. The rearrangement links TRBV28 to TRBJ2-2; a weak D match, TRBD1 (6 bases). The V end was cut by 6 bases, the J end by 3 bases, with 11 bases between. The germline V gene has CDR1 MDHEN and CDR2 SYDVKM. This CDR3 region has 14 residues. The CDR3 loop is CASSTGWYTGELFF. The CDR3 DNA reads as TGTGCCAGCAGCACAGGGTGGTACACCGGGGAGCTGTTTTTT. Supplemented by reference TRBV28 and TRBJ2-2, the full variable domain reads DVKVTQSSRYLVKRTGEKVFLECVQDMDHENMFWYRQDPGLGLRLIYFSYDVKMKEKGDIPEGYSVSREKKERFSLILESASTNQTSMYLCASSTGWYTGELFFGEGSRLTVL.

CDR3 sequence (DNA): TGTGCCAGCAGTTCTCCGGGACTAGCGGCGAAAAACATTCAGTACTTC. This translates into CASSSPGLAAKNIQYF. The J gene is TRBJ2-4, the V gene TRBV6-6, with 11 nucleotides matching TRBD2. V was pared by 4 bases and J by 4 bases, with 6 bases of the junction left unmatched. CDR1 is MNHNY and CDR2 is SVGAGI in the germline V gene (reference sequence). The CDR3 spans 16 residues.

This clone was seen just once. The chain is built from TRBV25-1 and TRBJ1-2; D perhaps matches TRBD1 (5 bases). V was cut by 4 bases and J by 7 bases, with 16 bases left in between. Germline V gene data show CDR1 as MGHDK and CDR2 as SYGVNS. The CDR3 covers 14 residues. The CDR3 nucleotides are TGTGCCAGCAGTGCCACGGAGAGGGGCGGTGGCTACACCTTC. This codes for CASSATERGGGYTF.

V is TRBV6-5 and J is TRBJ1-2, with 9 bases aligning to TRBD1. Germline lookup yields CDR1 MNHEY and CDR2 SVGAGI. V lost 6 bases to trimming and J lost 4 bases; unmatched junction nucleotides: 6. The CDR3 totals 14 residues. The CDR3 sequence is CASRGDREAYGYTF. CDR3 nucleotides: TGTGCCAGCAGAGGGGACAGGGAGGCCTATGGCTACACCTTC.

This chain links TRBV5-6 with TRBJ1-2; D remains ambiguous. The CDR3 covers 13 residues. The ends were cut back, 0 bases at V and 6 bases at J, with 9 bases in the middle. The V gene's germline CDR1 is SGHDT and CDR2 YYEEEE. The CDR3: CASSLDEHHGYTF. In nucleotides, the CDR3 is TGTGCCAGCAGCTTGGATGAGCATCATGGCTACACCTTC.

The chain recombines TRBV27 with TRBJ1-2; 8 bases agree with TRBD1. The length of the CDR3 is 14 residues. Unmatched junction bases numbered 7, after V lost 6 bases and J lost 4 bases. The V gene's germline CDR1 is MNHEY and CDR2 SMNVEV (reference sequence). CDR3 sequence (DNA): TGTGCCAGCAGGCCGGGACAGGCCCTCTATGGCTACACCTTC. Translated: CASRPGQALYGYTF.

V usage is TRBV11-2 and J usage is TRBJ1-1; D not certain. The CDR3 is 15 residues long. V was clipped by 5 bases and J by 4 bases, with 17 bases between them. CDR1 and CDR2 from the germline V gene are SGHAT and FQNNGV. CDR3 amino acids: CASSPSGYGRTEAFF. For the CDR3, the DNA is TGTGCCAGCAGCCCCTCTGGGTATGGCCGCACTGAAGCTTTCTTT.

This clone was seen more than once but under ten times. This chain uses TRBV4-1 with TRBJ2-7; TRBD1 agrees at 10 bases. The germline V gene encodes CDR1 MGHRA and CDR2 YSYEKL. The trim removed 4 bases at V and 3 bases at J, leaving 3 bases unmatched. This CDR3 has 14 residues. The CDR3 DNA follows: TGCGCCAGCAGCCCAGGACAGGGGGGCTACGAGCAGTACTTC. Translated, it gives CASSPGQGGYEQYF.

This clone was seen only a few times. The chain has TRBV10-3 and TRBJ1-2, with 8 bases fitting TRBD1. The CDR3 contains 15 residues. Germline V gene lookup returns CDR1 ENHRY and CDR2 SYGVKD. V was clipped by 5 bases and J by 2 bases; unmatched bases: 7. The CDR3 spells CAISPGQVENYGYTF. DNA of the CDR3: TGTGCCATCAGTCCGGGACAGGTCGAAAACTATGGCTACACCTTC.

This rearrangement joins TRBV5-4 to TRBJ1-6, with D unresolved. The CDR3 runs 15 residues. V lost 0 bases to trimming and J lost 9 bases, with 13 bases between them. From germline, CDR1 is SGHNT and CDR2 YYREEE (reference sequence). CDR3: CASSLEYGRGSPLHF. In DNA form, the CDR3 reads TGTGCCAGCAGCTTGGAGTATGGGCGCGGTTCACCCCTCCACTTT.

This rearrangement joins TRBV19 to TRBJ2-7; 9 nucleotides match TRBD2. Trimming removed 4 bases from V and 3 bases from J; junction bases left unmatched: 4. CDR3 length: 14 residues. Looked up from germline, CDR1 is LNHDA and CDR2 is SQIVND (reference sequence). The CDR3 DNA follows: TGTGCCAGTAGTACCCAGACTAGCGGCTACGAGCAGTACTTC. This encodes CASSTQTSGYEQYF.

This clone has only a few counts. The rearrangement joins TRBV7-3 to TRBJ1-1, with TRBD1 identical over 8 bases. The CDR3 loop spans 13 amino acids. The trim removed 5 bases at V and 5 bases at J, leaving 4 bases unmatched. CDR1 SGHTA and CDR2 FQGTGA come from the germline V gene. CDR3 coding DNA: TGTGCCAGCAGCGATACAGGGGGTACTGAAGCTTTCTTT. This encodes CASSDTGGTEAFF.

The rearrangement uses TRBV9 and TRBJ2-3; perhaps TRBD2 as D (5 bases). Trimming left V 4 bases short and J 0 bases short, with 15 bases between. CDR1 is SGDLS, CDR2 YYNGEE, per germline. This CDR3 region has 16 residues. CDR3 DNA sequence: TGTGCCAGCAGCAGCGACCCGGGATCTAGCACAGATACGCAGTATTTT. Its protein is CASSSDPGSSTDTQYF.

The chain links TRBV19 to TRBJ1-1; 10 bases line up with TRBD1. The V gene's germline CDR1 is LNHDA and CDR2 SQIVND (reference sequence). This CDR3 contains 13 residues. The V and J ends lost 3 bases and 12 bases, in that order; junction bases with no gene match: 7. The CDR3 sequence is CASSILGQGGTFF. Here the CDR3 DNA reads TGTGCCAGTAGTATCCTTGGACAGGGGGGGACTTTCTTT. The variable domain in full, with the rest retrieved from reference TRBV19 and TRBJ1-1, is DGGITQSPKYLFRKEGQNVTLSCEQNLNHDAMYWYRQDPGQGLRLIYYSQIVNDFQKGDIAEGYSVSREKKESFPLTVTSAQKNPTAFYLCASSILGQGGTFFGQGTRLTVV.

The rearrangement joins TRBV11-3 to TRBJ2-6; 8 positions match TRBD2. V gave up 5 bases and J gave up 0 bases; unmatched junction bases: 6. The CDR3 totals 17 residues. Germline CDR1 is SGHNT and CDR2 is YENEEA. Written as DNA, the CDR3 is TGTGCCAGCAGCCCCCGGGGGGGCAGCTCTGGGGCCAACGTCCTGACTTTC. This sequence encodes CASSPRGGSSGANVLTF.

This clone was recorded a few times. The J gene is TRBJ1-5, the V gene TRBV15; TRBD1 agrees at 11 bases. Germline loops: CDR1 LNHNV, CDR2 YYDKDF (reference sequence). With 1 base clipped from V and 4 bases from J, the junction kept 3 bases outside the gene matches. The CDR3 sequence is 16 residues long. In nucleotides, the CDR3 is TGTGCCACCAGCAGAGGGACAGGGGGCGTAAATCAGCCCCAGCATTTT. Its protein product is CATSRGTGGVNQPQHF.

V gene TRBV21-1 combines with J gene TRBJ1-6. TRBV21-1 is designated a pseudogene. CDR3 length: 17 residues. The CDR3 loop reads CASSKAPEQRYNSPLHF. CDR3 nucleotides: TGTGCCAGCAGCAAAGCCCCCGAACAGCGCTATAATTCACCCCTCCACTTT.

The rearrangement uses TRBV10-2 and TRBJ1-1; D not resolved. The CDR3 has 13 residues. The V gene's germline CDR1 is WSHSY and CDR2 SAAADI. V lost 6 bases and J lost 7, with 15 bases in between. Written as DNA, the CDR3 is TGCGCCAGCAGGCAAATAGGAGATGGTGAAGCTTTCTTT. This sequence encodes CASRQIGDGEAFF.